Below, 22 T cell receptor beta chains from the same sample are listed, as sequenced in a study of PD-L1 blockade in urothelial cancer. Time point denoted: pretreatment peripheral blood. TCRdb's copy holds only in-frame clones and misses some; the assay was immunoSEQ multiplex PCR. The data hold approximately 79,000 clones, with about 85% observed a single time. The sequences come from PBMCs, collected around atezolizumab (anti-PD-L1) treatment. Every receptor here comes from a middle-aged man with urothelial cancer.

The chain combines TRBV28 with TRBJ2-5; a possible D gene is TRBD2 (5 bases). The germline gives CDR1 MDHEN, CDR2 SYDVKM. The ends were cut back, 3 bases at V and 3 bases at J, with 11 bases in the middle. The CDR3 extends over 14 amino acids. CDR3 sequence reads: CASSLVSGKETQYF. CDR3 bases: TGTGCCAGCAGTTTGGTATCGGGGAAAGAGACCCAGTACTTC.

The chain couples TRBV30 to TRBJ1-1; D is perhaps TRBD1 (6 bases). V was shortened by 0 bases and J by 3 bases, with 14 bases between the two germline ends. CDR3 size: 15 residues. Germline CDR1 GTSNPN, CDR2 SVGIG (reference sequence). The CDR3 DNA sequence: TGTGCCTGGAGTGTAGCGCTAAAGGGGGACACTGAAGCTTTCTTT. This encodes CAWSVALKGDTEAFF.

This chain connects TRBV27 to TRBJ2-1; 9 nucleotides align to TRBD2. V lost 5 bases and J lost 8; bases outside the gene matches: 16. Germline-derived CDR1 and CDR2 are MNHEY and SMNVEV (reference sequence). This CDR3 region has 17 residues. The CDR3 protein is CASSPLRLSGRLDEQFF. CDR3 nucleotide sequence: TGTGCCAGCAGTCCCCTCCGACTAAGCGGGAGGCTCGATGAGCAGTTCTTC.

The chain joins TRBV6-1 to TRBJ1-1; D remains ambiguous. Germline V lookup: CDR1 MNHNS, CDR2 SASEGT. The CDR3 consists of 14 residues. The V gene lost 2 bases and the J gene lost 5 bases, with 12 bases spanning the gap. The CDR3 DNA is TGTGCCAGCAGTGAACCCTGGCAGAGGACTGAAGCTTTCTTT. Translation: CASSEPWQRTEAFF.

CDR3 in DNA: TGCAGCGTCCCCCGGGGAAACATTCAGTACTTC. This sequence encodes CSVPRGNIQYF. The V gene is TRBV29-1, the J gene TRBJ2-4, with D perhaps matching TRBD2 (5 bases). This CDR3 region has 11 residues. Germline V CDR1 and CDR2: SQVTM, ANQGSEA. Trimming removed 6 bases at V and 6 bases at J, with 9 bases between.

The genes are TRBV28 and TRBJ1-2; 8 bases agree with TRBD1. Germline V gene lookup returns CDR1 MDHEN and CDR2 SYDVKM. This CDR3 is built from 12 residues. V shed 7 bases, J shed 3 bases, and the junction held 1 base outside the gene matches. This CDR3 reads CASKQGDYGYTF. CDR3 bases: TGTGCCAGCAAACAGGGGGACTATGGCTACACCTTC.

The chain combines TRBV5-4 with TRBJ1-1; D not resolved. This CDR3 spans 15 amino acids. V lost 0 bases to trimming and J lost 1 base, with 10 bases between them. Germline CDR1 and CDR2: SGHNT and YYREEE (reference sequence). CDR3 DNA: TGTGCCAGCAGCTTGGTTCTTTCGGGGAACACTGAAGCTTTCTTT. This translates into CASSLVLSGNTEAFF.

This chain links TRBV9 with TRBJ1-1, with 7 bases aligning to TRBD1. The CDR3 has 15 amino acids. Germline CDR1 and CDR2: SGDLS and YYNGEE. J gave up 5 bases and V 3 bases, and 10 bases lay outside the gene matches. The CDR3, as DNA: TGTGCCAGCAGCGCAGGGGGAGAGGGGCATACTGAAGCTTTCTTT. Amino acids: CASSAGGEGHTEAFF.

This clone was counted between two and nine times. CDR3: CASSLEAGAEAFF. CDR3 DNA sequence: TGTGCCAGCAGCTTAGAGGCCGGGGCTGAAGCTTTCTTT. The V gene is TRBV11-1, the J gene TRBJ1-1; no clear D gene. The CDR3 is 13 residues long. V gave up 1 base and J gave up 6 bases, with 9 bases separating them. The germline V gene has CDR1 SGHAT and CDR2 FQDESV (reference sequence).

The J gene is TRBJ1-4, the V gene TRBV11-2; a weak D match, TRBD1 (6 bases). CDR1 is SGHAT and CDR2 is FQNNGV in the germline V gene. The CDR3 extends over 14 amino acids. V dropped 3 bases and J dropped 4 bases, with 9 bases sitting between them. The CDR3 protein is CASSFGQYNEKLFF. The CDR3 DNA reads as TGTGCCAGCAGCTTTGGACAGTATAATGAAAAACTGTTTTTT.

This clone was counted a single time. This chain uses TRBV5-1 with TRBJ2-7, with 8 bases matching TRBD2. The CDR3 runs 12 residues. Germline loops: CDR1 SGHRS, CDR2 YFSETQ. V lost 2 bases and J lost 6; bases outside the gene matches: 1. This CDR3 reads CASSFGTSEQYF. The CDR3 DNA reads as TGCGCCAGCAGCTTCGGGACTAGCGAGCAGTACTTC. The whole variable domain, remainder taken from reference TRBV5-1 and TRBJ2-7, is KAGVTQTPRYLIKTRGQQVTLSCSPISGHRSVSWYQQTPGQGLQFLFEYFSETQRNKGNFPGRFSGRQFSNSRSEMNVSTLELGDSALYLCASSFGTSEQYFGPGTRLTVT.

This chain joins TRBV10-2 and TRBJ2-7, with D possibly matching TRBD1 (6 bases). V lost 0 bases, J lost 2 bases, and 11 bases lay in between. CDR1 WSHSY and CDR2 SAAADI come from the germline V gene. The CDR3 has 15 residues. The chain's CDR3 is CASSESSGAPYEQYF. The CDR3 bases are TGCGCCAGCAGTGAGTCCTCAGGGGCGCCCTACGAGCAGTACTTC.

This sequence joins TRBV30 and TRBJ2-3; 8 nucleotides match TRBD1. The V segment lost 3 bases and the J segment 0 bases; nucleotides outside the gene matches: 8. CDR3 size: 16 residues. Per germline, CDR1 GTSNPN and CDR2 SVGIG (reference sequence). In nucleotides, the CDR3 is TGTGCCTGGAGGGGAACAGGGGGACTTAGCACAGATACGCAGTATTTT. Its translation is CAWRGTGGLSTDTQYF.

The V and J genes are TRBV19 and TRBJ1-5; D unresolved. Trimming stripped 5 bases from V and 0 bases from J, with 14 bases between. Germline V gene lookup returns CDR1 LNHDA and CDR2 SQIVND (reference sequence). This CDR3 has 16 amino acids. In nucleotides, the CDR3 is TGTGCCAGTAGTTCTCGCCCAGGTTATAGCAATCAGCCCCAGCATTTT. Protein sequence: CASSSRPGYSNQPQHF.

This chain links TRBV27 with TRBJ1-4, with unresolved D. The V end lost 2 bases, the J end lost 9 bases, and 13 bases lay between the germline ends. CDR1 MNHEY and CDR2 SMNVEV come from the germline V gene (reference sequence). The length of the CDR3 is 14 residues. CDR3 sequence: CASSLREGRQKLFF. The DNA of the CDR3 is TGTGCCAGCAGTTTACGAGAGGGTAGGCAAAAACTGTTTTTT. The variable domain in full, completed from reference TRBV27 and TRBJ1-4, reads EAQVTQNPRYLITVTGKKLTVTCSQNMNHEYMSWYRQDPGLGLRQIYYSMNVEVTDKGDVPEGYKVSRKEKRNFPLILESPSPNQTSLYFCASSLREGRQKLFFGSGTQLSVL.

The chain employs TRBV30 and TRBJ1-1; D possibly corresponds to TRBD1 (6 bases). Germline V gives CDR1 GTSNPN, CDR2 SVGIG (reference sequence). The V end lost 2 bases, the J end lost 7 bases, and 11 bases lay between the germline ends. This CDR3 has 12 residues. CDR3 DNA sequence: TGTGCCTGGAGTCTGGGGGCCGGTGAAGCTTTCTTT. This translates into CAWSLGAGEAFF.

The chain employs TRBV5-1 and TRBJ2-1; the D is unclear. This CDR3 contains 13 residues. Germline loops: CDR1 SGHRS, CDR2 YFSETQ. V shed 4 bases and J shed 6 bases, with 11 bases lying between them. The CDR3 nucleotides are TGCGCCAGCAGCACCGTACAGAGCAATGAGCAGTTCTTC. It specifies CASSTVQSNEQFF.

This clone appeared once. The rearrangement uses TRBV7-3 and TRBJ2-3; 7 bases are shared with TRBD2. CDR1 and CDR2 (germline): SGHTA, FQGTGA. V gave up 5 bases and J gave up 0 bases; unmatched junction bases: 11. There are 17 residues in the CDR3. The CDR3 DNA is TGTGCCAGCAGCCCCCACGGGGCTAGCGGAAGCACAGATACGCAGTATTTT. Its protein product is CASSPHGASGSTDTQYF.

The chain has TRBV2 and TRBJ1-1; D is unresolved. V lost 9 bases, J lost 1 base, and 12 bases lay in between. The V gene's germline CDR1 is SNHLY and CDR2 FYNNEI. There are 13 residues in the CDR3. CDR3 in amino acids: CASLRESNTEAFF. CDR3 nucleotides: TGTGCCAGTCTGAGGGAGTCGAACACTGAAGCTTTCTTT.

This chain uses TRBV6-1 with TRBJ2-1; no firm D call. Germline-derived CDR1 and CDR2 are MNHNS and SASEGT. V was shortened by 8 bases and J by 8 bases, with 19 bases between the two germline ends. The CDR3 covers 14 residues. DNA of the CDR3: TGTGCCAGCCACTTGCGGCCCCACGTTGATGAGCAGTTCTTC. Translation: CASHLRPHVDEQFF.

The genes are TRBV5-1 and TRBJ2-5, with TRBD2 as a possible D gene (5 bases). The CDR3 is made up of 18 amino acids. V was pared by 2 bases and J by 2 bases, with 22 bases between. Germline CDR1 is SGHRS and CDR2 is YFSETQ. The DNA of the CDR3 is TGCGCCAGCAGCTTTTCGTACGGCCGGTTGACTACTCAAGAGACCCAGTACTTC. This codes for CASSFSYGRLTTQETQYF.

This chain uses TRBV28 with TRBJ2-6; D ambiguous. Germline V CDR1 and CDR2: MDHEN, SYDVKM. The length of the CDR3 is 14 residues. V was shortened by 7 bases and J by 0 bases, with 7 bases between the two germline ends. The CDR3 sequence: CASKESSGANVLTF. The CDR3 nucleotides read TGTGCCAGCAAAGAGAGCTCTGGGGCCAACGTCCTGACTTTC.